The clone carrying this T cell receptor (beta chain) has more than one count but fewer than ten. The antigen is undetermined. The germline gives CDR1 SGDLS, CDR2 YYNGEE. The CDR3 covers 16 residues. V lost 0 bases and J 0 bases, leaving 10 bases between the germline ends. Sequencing templates came from extracted RNA that was reverse transcribed into cDNA. The assay was immunoSEQ multiplex PCR, and TCRdb's table has in-frame clones only and misses some. The data contain about 180,000 clones, roughly half of them singletons. The sample originates from a study of CD8+ T cells in alopecia areata. Study in general: Treated patients were dosed with oral tofacitinib, taking 5 to 10 mg twice daily. After 6 to 18 months of tofacitinib, follow-up continued 6 months off drug. Regarding the study as a whole: Although TCR sharing was seen in mice, sharing across patients was less clear, possibly for HLA-related reasons.

Treatment specified: oral pan-JAK inhibitor, 5-10 mg twice daily. Collection of lesional scalp punch biopsies and peripheral blood was performed in alopecia areata patients. This specimen was CD8+ T cells sorted from blood, taken at week 52, from a patient treated with tofacitinib. The genes are TRBV9 and TRBJ2-1; maybe TRBD2 (6 bases). The sequence came from a human donor with alopecia areata. This CDR3 reads CASSVEGLSSYNEQFF. CDR3 nucleotide sequence: TGTGCCAGCAGCGTAGAGGGACTCAGCTCCTACAATGAGCAGTTCTTC.